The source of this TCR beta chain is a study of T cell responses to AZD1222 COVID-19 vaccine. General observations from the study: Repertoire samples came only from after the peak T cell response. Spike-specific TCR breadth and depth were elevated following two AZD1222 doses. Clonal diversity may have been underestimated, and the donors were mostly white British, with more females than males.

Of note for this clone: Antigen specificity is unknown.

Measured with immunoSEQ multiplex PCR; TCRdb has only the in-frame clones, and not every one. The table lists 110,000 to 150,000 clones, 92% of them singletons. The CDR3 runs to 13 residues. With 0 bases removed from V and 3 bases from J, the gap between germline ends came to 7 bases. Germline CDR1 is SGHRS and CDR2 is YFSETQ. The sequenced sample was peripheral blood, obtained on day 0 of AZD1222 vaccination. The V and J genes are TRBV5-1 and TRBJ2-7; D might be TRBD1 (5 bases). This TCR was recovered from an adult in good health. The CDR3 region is CASSLGTNYEQYF. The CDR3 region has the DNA TGCGCCAGCAGCTTGGGGACAAACTACGAGCAGTACTTC.